One and the same sample provided the 26 T cell receptor beta chains below, sequenced in a study of blood T cells in healthy people across ages. Sample-barcoded 5' priming and a J-beta primer mix drove a second PCR of roughly 6 to 12 cycles. TCRdb re-called the 5' RACE reads through MiXCR, storing one row per CDR3 protein. The table shows just under 550,000 distinct CDR3 sequences, with approximately 25% occurring only once. Separately, the same data were catalogued under a study of T cells of mothers and their children.

The sample taken for sequencing was blood. The receptors were gathered from a boy aged 5-17 years in good health.

The chain is built from TRBV10-3 and TRBJ2-1; TRBD1 aligns across 10 bases. The J call may be incorrect, as the DNA end agrees better with TRBJ2-7. The CDR3 contains 15 residues. The germline V gene encodes CDR1 ENHRY and CDR2 SYGVKD. As DNA, the CDR3 is TGTGCCAGCAGGGGACAGGGGAGGCCTCCCTACGAGCAGTACTTC. Translating gives CASRGQGRPPYEQYF.

In its sample, this clonotype was seen many times. The chain has TRBV7-3 and TRBJ2-3, with 13 bases matching TRBD2. J lost 3 bases, V lost 5 bases, and 14 bases had no gene match. The germline V gene has CDR1 SGHTA and CDR2 FQGTGA. The CDR3 has 19 residues. Written as DNA, the CDR3 is TGTGCCAGCAGCCAAGGGGGGACTAGCGGGACGATACTTACAGATACGCAGTATTTT. Amino acids: CASSQGGTSGTILTDTQYF.

The rearrangement links TRBV20-1 to TRBJ2-5, with 9 positions matching TRBD1. In germline, CDR1 is DFQATT, CDR2 SNEGSKA (reference sequence). CDR3 length: 12 residues. V lost 5 bases to trimming and J lost 5 bases; unmatched junction nucleotides: 3. CDR3 in DNA: TGCAGTGCTTGGACAGGGGAGGAGACCCAGTACTTC. Translating gives CSAWTGEETQYF.

This clonotype was seen repeatedly, ten times or more. The chain carries TRBV7-2 and TRBJ1-1; D gene ambiguous. The CDR3 is made up of 15 amino acids. V lost 5 bases and J 1 base, leaving 14 bases between the germline ends. CDR1 SGHTA and CDR2 FQGNSA come from the germline V gene. This chain's CDR3 is CASSPHRDRNTEAFF. The CDR3 DNA reads TGTGCCAGCAGCCCCCACCGGGATAGGAACACTGAAGCTTTCTTT.

The rearrangement uses TRBV6-2 or TRBV6-3 and TRBJ2-5, with D possibly matching TRBD1 (6 bases). The germline CDR1 and CDR2 sequences are MNHEY and SVGEGT. The CDR3 consists of 16 residues. Trimming cost V 7 bases and J 4 bases, with 22 bases left between them. CDR3 residues: CASTIKLDRLRETQYF. The CDR3 nucleotides read TGTGCCAGCACCATAAAACTTGACAGGCTTCGAGAGACCCAGTACTTC.

The genes are TRBV3-1 and TRBJ1-4; no reliable D call. CDR3 length equals 14 residues. Germline loops: CDR1 LGHDT, CDR2 YNNKEL (reference sequence). Trimming left V 0 bases short and J 0 bases short, with 2 bases between. The CDR3 DNA sequence: TGTGCCAGCAGCCAAGAGACAACTAATGAAAAACTGTTTTTT. Translating gives CASSQETTNEKLFF.

This chain joins TRBV27 and TRBJ2-1, with 10 bases aligning to TRBD1. The V gene's germline CDR1 is MNHEY and CDR2 SMNVEV (reference sequence). V lost 5 bases and J lost 1; bases outside the gene matches: 5. The CDR3 has 16 amino acids. The CDR3 sequence is CASSGGTGDSYNEQFF. CDR3 sequence (DNA): TGTGCCAGCAGTGGGGGGACAGGGGATTCCTACAATGAGCAGTTCTTC.

The rearrangement links TRBV28 to TRBJ1-1; the D is unclear. The CDR3 spans 14 residues. V was pared by 4 bases and J by 3 bases, with 12 bases between. Germline assignment: CDR1 MDHEN and CDR2 SYDVKM. For the CDR3, the DNA is TGTGCCAGCAGTTACCCAATCCTGGACACTGAAGCTTTCTTT. It codes for CASSYPILDTEAFF.

CDR3 region: CASSPGGIAGLHEQYF. The CDR3 region has the DNA TGTGCCAGCAGCCCGGGGGGCATAGCGGGATTACACGAGCAGTACTTC. The chain combines TRBV11-2 with TRBJ2-7; 8 bases line up with TRBD2. Per germline, CDR1 SGHAT and CDR2 FQNNGV. This CDR3 spans 16 amino acids. J lost 5 bases, V lost 5 bases, and 14 bases had no gene match.

The rearrangement joins TRBV6-2 or TRBV6-3 to TRBJ1-5; 7 positions match TRBD1. V lost 5 bases and J lost 6; bases outside the gene matches: 10. Looked up from germline, CDR1 is MNHEY and CDR2 is SVGEGT. The CDR3 is 15 amino acids. CDR3 residues: CASSRPGGKGQPQHF. As DNA, the CDR3 is TGTGCCAGCAGTCGACCAGGGGGGAAGGGTCAGCCCCAGCATTTT.

The chain recombines TRBV28 with TRBJ2-7; no definite D call. V was pared by 1 base and J by 2 bases, with 9 bases between. The germline V gene encodes CDR1 MDHEN and CDR2 SYDVKM. The CDR3 is made up of 14 amino acids. CDR3 region: CASSLSVFPYEQYF. The CDR3 DNA reads TGTGCCAGCAGTTTATCCGTCTTCCCCTACGAGCAGTACTTC.

In its sample, this clonotype was seen a few times. The rearrangement links TRBV28 to TRBJ1-4, with D perhaps TRBD1 (5 bases). Trimming removed 3 bases at V and 6 bases at J, with 17 bases between. The CDR3 is 16 residues long. CDR1 is MDHEN, CDR2 SYDVKM, per germline. The CDR3 here is CASSFPAPRQYEKLFF. The CDR3 DNA follows: TGTGCCAGCAGTTTTCCCGCCCCTAGACAGTATGAAAAACTGTTTTTT.

This clonotype has more than one count but fewer than ten. V and J are TRBV28 and TRBJ2-3; D is perhaps TRBD2 (6 bases). V dropped 6 bases and J dropped 4 bases, with 14 bases sitting between them. CDR3 length equals 14 residues. Looked up from germline, CDR1 is MDHEN and CDR2 is SYDVKM. CDR3 bases: TGTGCCAGCAGGAGAGGTCCTAGCGCAGATACGCAGTATTTT. This gives the protein CASRRGPSADTQYF.

This clonotype was seen more than once but under ten times. The genes are TRBV4-3 and TRBJ2-1; D is possibly TRBD1 (6 bases). The end of the DNA aligns better with TRBJ2-7, so the J call may be wrong. The CDR3 is made up of 15 amino acids. CDR1 and CDR2 from the germline V gene are LGHNA and YSLEER. Here the CDR3 reads CASSQALAGAYEQYF. The CDR3 coding sequence is TGCGCCAGCAGCCAAGCTCTCGCAGGGGCCTACGAGCAGTACTTC.

J is TRBJ2-3 and V is TRBV5-1; D is perhaps TRBD1 (7 bases). V was shortened by 6 bases and J by 0 bases, with 14 bases between the two germline ends. The length of the CDR3 is 15 residues. Germline loops: CDR1 SGHRS, CDR2 YFSETQ. Here the CDR3 reads CASTGGGISTDTQYF. CDR3 in DNA: TGCGCCAGCACCGGAGGGGGCATTAGCACAGATACGCAGTATTTT.

V is TRBV6-5 and J is TRBJ2-2; tentatively, D is TRBD2 (6 bases). Germline-derived CDR1 and CDR2 are MNHEY and SVGAGI. The CDR3 loop spans 15 amino acids. V was cut by 6 bases and J by 2 bases, with 13 bases left in between. CDR3 nucleotide sequence: TGTGCCAGCAGGTTCCTGGGACTTAACACCGGGGAGCTGTTTTTT. Amino acids: CASRFLGLNTGELFF.

This clonotype was seen ten or more times. This chain uses TRBV5-1 with TRBJ2-5, with D possibly TRBD1 on 6 matching bases. Trimming took 0 bases from V and 3 from J, leaving 9 bases between them. This CDR3 is built from 14 residues. Germline CDR1 SGHRS, CDR2 YFSETQ. CDR3 residues: CASSLGTAKETQYF. CDR3 bases: TGCGCCAGCAGCTTGGGGACAGCTAAAGAGACCCAGTACTTC.

This chain connects TRBV6-4 to TRBJ2-1, with a possible D match to TRBD2 (5 bases). The germline V gene encodes CDR1 MRHNA and CDR2 SNTAGT. Deletions cut 4 bases from V and 0 bases from J, with 10 bases between. This CDR3 is built from 15 residues. As DNA, the CDR3 is TGTGCCAGCAGTGGGTCCGGGAACTCCTACAATGAGCAGTTCTTC. This gives the protein CASSGSGNSYNEQFF.

V usage is TRBV7-9 and J usage is TRBJ2-5; D gene uncertain. Gene TRBJ2-1 matches the end of the DNA better, so the J call may be wrong. The CDR3 is made up of 13 amino acids. Germline CDR1 and CDR2: SEHNR and FQNEAQ (reference sequence). This chain's CDR3 is CASSSHGSDEQFF. The CDR3 DNA reads TGTGCCAGCAGCTCTCACGGGTCGGATGAGCAGTTCTTC.

The V and J genes are TRBV9 and TRBJ2-5; D is unresolved. Germline V gene lookup returns CDR1 SGDLS and CDR2 YYNGEE. The V end was cut by 4 bases, the J end by 4 bases, with 14 bases between. This CDR3 is built from 14 residues. The CDR3 here is CASSPWRNRETQYF. CDR3 DNA: TGTGCCAGCAGCCCGTGGAGAAACAGAGAGACCCAGTACTTC. Complete variable domain (other parts from reference TRBV9 and TRBJ2-5): DSGVTQTPKHLITATGQRVTLRCSPRSGDLSVYWYQQSLDQGLQFLIQYYNGEERAKGNILERFSAQQFPDLHSELNLSSLELGDSALYFCASSPWRNRETQYFGPGTRLLVL.

This clonotype was counted between two and nine times. The V and J genes are TRBV4-3 and TRBJ2-7; a weak D match, TRBD2 (7 bases). Germline loops: CDR1 LGHNA, CDR2 YSLEER. CDR3 length: 18 residues. V gave up 3 bases and J gave up 0 bases, with 21 bases separating them. CDR3 DNA: TGCGCCAGCAGCCAGACTCTCCACGGGGGGCCTTTCTCCTACGAGCAGTACTTC. It specifies CASSQTLHGGPFSYEQYF.

This rearrangement joins TRBV7-3 to TRBJ2-3, with D unresolved. CDR3 length: 15 residues. Germline lookup yields CDR1 SGHTA and CDR2 FQGTGA. Trimming removed 5 bases from V and 4 bases from J, with 16 bases in between. CDR3 in amino acids: CASSLSGVRSDTQYF. The CDR3 nucleotides read TGTGCCAGCAGCCTTTCGGGTGTACGGTCAGATACGCAGTATTTT.

The chain is built from TRBV13 and TRBJ2-5, with 8 positions matching TRBD2. The DNA end is a closer match to TRBJ2-1, so the J assignment may be wrong. The CDR3 extends over 18 amino acids. Germline values: CDR1 PRHDT, CDR2 FYEKMQ (reference sequence). The CDR3 DNA follows: TGTGCCAGCAGCTTAGTCTACGGCCCAGCGGGAGCCTACAATGAGCAGTTCTTC. This encodes CASSLVYGPAGAYNEQFF.

The chain has TRBV4-2 and TRBJ1-3; D is undetermined. The CDR3 consists of 16 residues. V gave up 0 bases and J gave up 6 bases, with 15 bases separating them. Looked up from germline, CDR1 is LGHNA and CDR2 is YNFKEQ. As DNA, the CDR3 is TGTGCCAGCAGCCAAGATTTGGAACGGACGAAAAACACCATATATTTT. Amino acid sequence: CASSQDLERTKNTIYF.

The chain joins TRBV7-2 to TRBJ2-2; D not certain. With 1 base removed from V and 4 bases from J, the gap between germline ends came to 19 bases. The germline gives CDR1 SGHTA, CDR2 FQGNSA. This CDR3 is built from 18 residues. The CDR3 coding sequence is TGTGCCAGCAGCTTAGAAGGAATCAGACCCCGAGGCACCGGGGAGCTGTTTTTT. This gives the protein CASSLEGIRPRGTGELFF.

A word on this clonotype: The CDR3 carries no conserved terminal phenylalanine or tryptophan, so it likely arises from a read error. V and J are TRBV9 and TRBJ1-5, with D uncertain. V was cut by 4 bases and J by 2 bases, with 13 bases left in between. This CDR3 comprises 15 residues. Germline V gene lookup returns CDR1 SGDLS and CDR2 YYNGEE. CDR3 coding DNA: TGTGCCAGCAGCTCCCGGGAGGGCGGCAATCAGCCCCAGCATATT. It translates to CASSSREGGNQPQHI.